Each of the 3 T cell receptor beta chains below was sequenced from the same sample in a study of OX40 agonist ivuxolimab in advanced cancers. The method was immunoSEQ multiplex PCR; TCRdb's version includes in-frame clones alone and lacks a portion of them. The profile shows just under 20,000 clones, about four fifths of them singletons. Sequences were derived from CD4+ or CD8+ T cells sorted from blood, sampled in a trial of the OX40 agonist ivuxolimab. These TCRs come from an adult with an advanced solid tumor such as melanoma, head and neck, liver or kidney cancer.

This sequence joins TRBV19 and TRBJ2-7; D might be TRBD2 (6 bases). CDR1 is LNHDA, CDR2 SQIVND, per germline (reference sequence). Trimming took 5 bases from V and 2 from J, leaving 16 bases between them. This CDR3 region has 15 residues. The CDR3 sequence is CASSPHSGYPYEQYF. The CDR3 nucleotides are TGTGCCAGTAGTCCTCATAGCGGCTACCCCTACGAGCAGTACTTC. The complete variable domain, with remaining parts taken from reference TRBV19 and TRBJ2-7, reads DGGITQSPKYLFRKEGQNVTLSCEQNLNHDAMYWYRQDPGQGLRLIYYSQIVNDFQKGDIAEGYSVSREKKESFPLTVTSAQKNPTAFYLCASSPHSGYPYEQYFGPGTRLTVT.

The chain is built from TRBV15 and TRBJ2-7; D might be TRBD1 or TRBD2, each matching 5 bases. Trimming took 5 bases from V and 5 from J, leaving 19 bases between them. Germline CDR1 is LNHNV and CDR2 is YYDKDF (reference sequence). This CDR3 is built from 15 residues. The CDR3 sequence: CATSGDVRGVHEQYF. The CDR3 nucleotides are TGTGCCACCAGCGGGGACGTACGAGGGGTCCACGAGCAGTACTTC. Supplemented by reference TRBV15 and TRBJ2-7, the full variable domain reads DAMVIQNPRYQVTQFGKPVTLSCSQTLNHNVMYWYQQKSSQAPKLLFHYYDKDFNNEADTPDNFQSRRPNTSFCFLDIRSPGLGDTAMYLCATSGDVRGVHEQYFGPGTRLTVT.

This clone came up a few times. The CDR3 nucleotides are TGTGCCAGCAGCAGGGGGCCAGATACGCAGTATTTT. Translated: CASSRGPDTQYF. J is TRBJ2-3 and V is TRBV7-6; 7 nucleotides align to TRBD1. The CDR3 contains 12 residues. Germline V lookup: CDR1 SGHVS, CDR2 FNYEAQ. V trimming: 5 bases; J trimming: 4 bases; junction bases outside the gene matches: 0. Using reference TRBV7-6 and TRBJ2-3 for the parts outside the CDR3, the full variable domain is GAGVSQSPRYKVTKRGQDVALRCDPISGHVSLYWYRQALGQGPEFLTYFNYEAQQDKSGLPNDRFSAERPEGSISTLTIQRTEQRDSAMYRCASSRGPDTQYFGPGTRLTVL.